This T cell receptor beta chain stems from a study of blood T cell repertoires in COVID-19. Across the whole study: COVID-19 samples, acute and convalescent, were from the United States, Italy and Spain. Sources were T cells, B-cell-depleted T cells, or PBMCs; the material itself was cDNA or gDNA.

During active infection, Seattle patients enrolled and were then monitored through disease. V trimming: 2 bases; J trimming: 9 bases; junction bases outside the gene matches: 3. Germline V gene data show CDR1 as LGHDT and CDR2 as YNNKEL (reference sequence). CDR3 length equals 13 residues. As handled by the study authors: For nucleated cells, counts were estimated from reference gene primer amplification. The repertoire was sequenced with immunoSEQ multiplex PCR; TCRdb's copy has only in-frame clones and lacks some. D and trimming come from the DNA, and the V and J calls and clone size come from that table. The sample has about 300,000 clones, under 90% seen once.

The receptor was isolated from a woman aged 25 to 39 with COVID-19, enrolled during active disease. The rearrangement uses TRBV3-1 (or the pseudogene TRBV3-2) and TRBJ2-1; 8 bases align to TRBD2. The sample comprised peripheral blood. CDR3 in amino acids: CASSQPAGGEQFF. The CDR3 bases are TGTGCCAGCAGCCAACCGGCGGGGGGTGAGCAGTTCTTC.